Below, 18 T cell receptor beta chains from the same sample are listed, as sequenced in a study of human T cells and chemical hapten exposure. TCRdb recomputed calls from the RACE reads with MiXCR, one row per CDR3 protein. The profile covers approximately 80,000 distinct CDR3 sequences, with approximately 11% appearing a single time and around 4.2% taken by the ten largest. The sample's time point: patch test 1, 2 weeks after DPC sensitization. Treatment denoted: therapeutic diphenylcyclopropenone sensitization with weekly scalp DPC. Sample: whole blood, taken in connection with sensitization to the hapten diphenylcyclopropenone (DPC). Receptors were obtained from a woman aged 50 to 60 with alopecia areata. Some clones in this sample may be carry-over from other donors' samples.

This clonotype was found a few times. The chain uses TRBV29-1 and TRBJ1-1; a weak D match, TRBD1 (5 bases). The germline gives CDR1 SQVTM, CDR2 ANQGSEA. CDR3 length: 11 amino acids. V was shortened by 4 bases and J by 6 bases, with 9 bases between the two germline ends. For the CDR3, the DNA is TGCAGCGTTGCGAGGGGAGCTGAAGCTTTCTTT. It encodes CSVARGAEAFF.

The chain combines TRBV6-1 with TRBJ2-7; 9 bases are shared with TRBD2. The CDR3 extends over 14 amino acids. CDR1 MNHNS and CDR2 SASEGT come from the germline V gene. Trimming removed 6 bases from V and 4 bases from J; junction bases left unmatched: 7. Written as DNA, the CDR3 is TGTGCCAGCAGGGATAGCGGGAGAGGTTACGAGCAGTACTTC. Translated: CASRDSGRGYEQYF.

In this sample, this clonotype turned up a few times. V is TRBV7-3 and J is TRBJ2-3, with 7 bases matching TRBD2. CDR3 length: 17 amino acids. Germline CDR1 and CDR2: SGHTA and FQGTGA. The V and J ends lost 10 bases and 7 bases, in that order; junction bases with no gene match: 23. The DNA for the CDR3 is TGTGCCACCGCAATGGGCGGGGGATCGACTGGGTGGAATACGCAGTATTTT. Protein sequence: CATAMGGGSTGWNTQYF.

This clonotype was seen only a few times. This sequence joins TRBV6-6 and TRBJ2-1; tentatively, D is TRBD1 or TRBD2 (5 bases each). This CDR3 has 16 amino acids. Germline lookup yields CDR1 MNHNY and CDR2 SVGAGI (reference sequence). V gave up 2 bases and J gave up 4 bases, with 15 bases separating them. The CDR3 nucleotides read TGTGCCAGCAGTTACGAGAGAGGGGCCCTATACAATGAGCAGTTCTTC. Its translation is CASSYERGALYNEQFF.

There are a few counts of this clonotype. The chain carries TRBV5-1 and TRBJ2-2; unclear D gene. Trimming stripped 0 bases from V and 4 bases from J, with 7 bases between. From germline, CDR1 is SGHRS and CDR2 YFSETQ. This CDR3 contains 14 residues. CDR3 sequence (DNA): TGCGCCAGCAGCTTGGATGGCAGCACCGGGGAGCTGTTTTTT. Translation gives CASSLDGSTGELFF.

This clonotype was observed many times. The CDR3 reads CASSPPDYSNTEAFF. Written as DNA, the CDR3 is TGTGCCAGCAGCCCCCCGGACTATTCGAACACTGAAGCTTTCTTT. The V call is TRBV6-6, the J call TRBJ1-1; D is unresolved. Germline V lookup: CDR1 MNHNY, CDR2 SVGAGI (reference sequence). This CDR3 is 15 amino acids long. Trimming shortened V by 6 bases and J by 1 base, and 15 bases separated the two germline ends.

This clonotype was observed many times. The genes are TRBV20-1 and TRBJ2-7; D is unresolved. The germline V gene encodes CDR1 DFQATT and CDR2 SNEGSKA (reference sequence). Trimming pared 3 bases from V and 7 bases from J, leaving 13 bases between. This CDR3 region has 12 residues. Here the CDR3 DNA reads TGCAGTGCTAGGCCCACGTATGGGGAGCAGTACTTC. The encoded protein is CSARPTYGEQYF.

This clonotype was observed a handful of times. V usage is TRBV9 and J usage is TRBJ1-6; D not resolved. The CDR3 runs 13 residues. Germline CDR1 SGDLS, CDR2 YYNGEE. The germline V and J ends were trimmed by 0 bases and 7 bases, with 5 bases remaining between them. CDR3 nucleotides: TGTGCCAGCAGCGTAGAGGCGAATTCACCCCTCCACTTT. Its protein product is CASSVEANSPLHF.

This clonotype was seen at least ten times. This sequence joins TRBV7-2 and TRBJ2-1; unclear D gene. CDR3 length: 13 residues. CDR1 is SGHTA and CDR2 is FQGNSA in the germline V gene. Trimming shortened V by 4 bases and J by 5 bases, and 9 bases separated the two germline ends. In DNA form, the CDR3 reads TGTGCCAGCAGCTACCGTCCTGACAATGAGCAGTTCTTC. Protein product: CASSYRPDNEQFF.

At least ten counts were recorded for this clonotype. This sequence joins TRBV6-2 or TRBV6-3 and TRBJ2-1; TRBD2 is a possible D gene (6 bases). V shed 0 bases and J shed 7 bases, with 10 bases lying between them. The CDR3 contains 14 residues. Germline assignment: CDR1 MNHEY and CDR2 SVGEGT. CDR3 protein: CASSYSIRGNEQFF. The CDR3 DNA reads as TGTGCCAGCAGTTACTCGATTCGGGGGAATGAGCAGTTCTTC.

This clonotype appeared a few times. The genes are TRBV14 and TRBJ2-3; TRBD1 matches at 10 bases. The CDR3 loop spans 17 amino acids. V was clipped by 3 bases and J by 1 base; unmatched bases: 7. Germline V lookup: CDR1 SGHDN, CDR2 FVKESK. For the CDR3, the DNA is TGTGCCAGCAGCCAGCGGCGGACAGGGGGTCGCACAGATACGCAGTATTTT. It codes for CASSQRRTGGRTDTQYF.

This chain uses TRBV24-1 with TRBJ2-1; 11 bases are shared with TRBD1. The CDR3 runs 16 residues. The germline V gene encodes CDR1 KGHDR and CDR2 SFDVKD. Losses at the gene ends were 5 bases for V and 6 bases for J; bases not matched to a gene: 8. DNA of the CDR3: TGTGCCACCAGTGTCCCCGGACAGGGGGCGGGCAATGAGCAGTTCTTC. The encoded protein is CATSVPGQGAGNEQFF.

The genes are TRBV12-3 or TRBV12-4 and TRBJ2-2, with 10 bases fitting TRBD2. The CDR3 length is 14 residues. V lost 3 bases and J lost 6; bases outside the gene matches: 1. In DNA form, the CDR3 reads TGTGCCAGCAGTTTGACTAGCGGGTCCGGGGAGCTGTTTTTT. Protein sequence: CASSLTSGSGELFF.

This clonotype came up a few times. The chain has TRBV18 and TRBJ1-1, with a weak D call TRBD1 (5 bases). Germline CDR1 reads KGHSH; CDR2 reads LQKENI. The CDR3 totals 15 residues. V lost 6 bases and J 0 bases, leaving 14 bases between the germline ends. For the CDR3, the DNA is TGTGCCAGCTCCCCTACAGGCGGTATGAACACTGAAGCTTTCTTT. This translates into CASSPTGGMNTEAFF.

In this sample, this clonotype turned up many times. The V call is TRBV12-3 or TRBV12-4, the J call TRBJ1-4; a possible D gene is TRBD1 (6 bases). The V end was cut by 5 bases, the J end by 7 bases, with 20 bases between. The CDR3 covers 16 residues. The CDR3 DNA follows: TGTGCCAGCAGTCCCCCTGCCAACAGGGTTGGTGAAAAACTGTTTTTT. Translation: CASSPPANRVGEKLFF.

The table lists this clonotype with many counts. The chain is built from TRBV6-1 and TRBJ2-7; D is undetermined. Trimming cost V 7 bases and J 2 bases, with 12 bases left between them. The V gene's germline CDR1 is MNHNS and CDR2 SASEGT. The CDR3 is 13 residues long. CDR3 nucleotide sequence: TGTGCCAGCAAGCCGACACCAACCTACGAGCAGTACTTC. Translating it yields CASKPTPTYEQYF.

J is TRBJ1-1 and V is TRBV11-2; a possible D gene is TRBD1 (5 bases). V lost 1 base to trimming and J lost 10 bases, with 13 bases between them. The CDR3 has 13 residues. CDR1 SGHAT and CDR2 FQNNGV come from the germline V gene. The CDR3 DNA is TGTGCCAGCAGCTTAGGGGGCGCCCCCGGAGCTTTCTTT. As protein: CASSLGGAPGAFF. The full variable domain, rest sourced from reference TRBV11-2 and TRBJ1-1, is EAGVAQSPRYKIIEKRQSVAFWCNPISGHATLYWYQQILGQGPKLLIQFQNNGVVDDSQLPKDRFSAERLKGVDSTLKIQPAKLEDSAVYLCASSLGGAPGAFFGQGTRLTVV.

J is TRBJ1-6 and V is TRBV6-2 or TRBV6-3; D is unclear. Germline lookup yields CDR1 MNHEY and CDR2 SVGEGT. The CDR3 has 13 residues. The ends were cut back, 8 bases at V and 3 bases at J, with 8 bases in the middle. The CDR3 DNA reads TGTGCCAGCGGTATCGGCTATAATTCACCCCTCCACTTT. This codes for CASGIGYNSPLHF.